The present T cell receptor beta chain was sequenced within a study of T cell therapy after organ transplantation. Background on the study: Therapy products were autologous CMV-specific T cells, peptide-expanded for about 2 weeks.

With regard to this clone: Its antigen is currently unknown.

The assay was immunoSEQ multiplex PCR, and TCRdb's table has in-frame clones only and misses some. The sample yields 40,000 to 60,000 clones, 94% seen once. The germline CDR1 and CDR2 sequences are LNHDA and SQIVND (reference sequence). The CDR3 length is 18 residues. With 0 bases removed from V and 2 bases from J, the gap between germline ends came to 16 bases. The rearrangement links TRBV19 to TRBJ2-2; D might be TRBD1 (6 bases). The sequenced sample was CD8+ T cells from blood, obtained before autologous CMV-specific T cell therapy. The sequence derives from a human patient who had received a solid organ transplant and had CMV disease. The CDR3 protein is CASSIDRGQGTNTGELFF. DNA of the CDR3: TGTGCCAGTAGTATAGATCGAGGGCAGGGGACAAACACCGGGGAGCTGTTTTTT.